These 9 T cell receptor beta chains were all obtained from the same sample, sequenced in a study of early T cells in non-severe SARS-CoV-2 infection. MiXCR was run by TCRdb on the 5' RACE reads, yielding one entry per CDR3 protein. The sample lists about 43,000 distinct CDR3 sequences; about a tenth were seen once. Sample: whole blood. The receptors were sampled from an adult who was a healthcare worker with PCR-confirmed SARS-CoV-2 infection or an uninfected control (not recorded which).

This clonotype was picked up a small number of times. V gene TRBV29-1 combines with J gene TRBJ1-4; 10 bases line up with TRBD1. The V gene's germline CDR1 is SQVTM and CDR2 ANQGSEA. The CDR3 runs 14 residues. V shed 4 bases and J 4 bases; nucleotides not matched to a gene: 3. Here the CDR3 DNA reads TGCAGCGTTGGGACAGGGGGAAATAATGAAAAACTGTTTTTT. Protein sequence: CSVGTGGNNEKLFF.

This clonotype was counted only a few times. The rearrangement links TRBV7-6 to TRBJ1-3, with TRBD1 matching over 8 bases. CDR1 SGHVS and CDR2 FNYEAQ come from the germline V gene. The CDR3 consists of 15 residues. V shed 5 bases, J shed 4 bases, and the junction held 7 bases outside the gene matches. The CDR3 DNA follows: TGTGCCAGCAGCCGCTATGGGACAGGAGGAAACACCATATATTTT. Translating gives CASSRYGTGGNTIYF.

This clonotype has a count of ten or more. The chain links TRBV6-6 to TRBJ1-1; D ambiguous. The V and J ends lost 2 bases and 11 bases respectively, with 15 bases between them. Germline CDR1 and CDR2: MNHNY and SVGAGI (reference sequence). This CDR3 contains 13 residues. Here the CDR3 reads CASSYGLGQRAFF. CDR3 in DNA: TGTGCCAGCAGTTACGGGCTAGGTCAAAGGGCTTTCTTT.

This clonotype was detected only a few times. V gene TRBV4-3 combines with J gene TRBJ1-4; 9 bases map to TRBD1. The CDR3 consists of 14 residues. CDR1 LGHNA and CDR2 YSLEER come from the germline V gene. Unmatched junction bases numbered 1, after V lost 3 bases and J lost 5 bases. CDR3 residues: CASSQTGGNEKLFF. CDR3 bases: TGCGCCAGCAGCCAGACAGGGGGGAATGAAAAACTGTTTTTT.

This clonotype came up a few times. The chain joins TRBV29-1 to TRBJ1-4; D is unresolved. CDR1 SQVTM and CDR2 ANQGSEA come from the germline V gene. Trimming removed 4 bases at V and 7 bases at J, with 7 bases between. The CDR3 runs 11 residues. CDR3 region: CSVGVSEKLFF. In DNA, the CDR3 is TGCAGCGTTGGTGTTTCTGAAAAACTGTTTTTT.

This clonotype was counted ten times or more. The rearrangement uses TRBV11-2 and TRBJ2-3; D is ambiguous. Germline loops: CDR1 SGHAT, CDR2 FQNNGV. The CDR3 totals 14 residues. Trimming cost V 5 bases and J 4 bases, with 13 bases left between them. The CDR3 spells CASSPGYSADTQYF. In nucleotides, the CDR3 is TGTGCCAGCAGCCCTGGCTACAGCGCAGATACGCAGTATTTT.

The chain combines TRBV4-3 with TRBJ1-4; D possibly corresponds to TRBD1 (6 bases). CDR3 length: 16 amino acids. Germline V gives CDR1 LGHNA, CDR2 YSLEER. V was cut by 0 bases and J by 4 bases, with 12 bases left in between. The DNA for the CDR3 is TGCGCCAGCAGCCAAGAAAGGACAGTCCATAATGAAAAACTGTTTTTT. It specifies CASSQERTVHNEKLFF.

On this clonotype: Given a much more abundant clone one base away, this may be a read error. The J gene is TRBJ1-3, the V gene TRBV29-1; D remains ambiguous. The CDR3 extends over 13 amino acids. CDR1 is SQVTM and CDR2 is ANQGSEA in the germline V gene. In DNA form, the CDR3 reads TGCAGCGTTGACGAAGGGTCTGAAAACACCATATATTTT. This encodes CSVDEGSENTIYF. The entire variable domain, with the rest obtained from reference TRBV29-1 and TRBJ1-3, is as follows: SAVISQKPSRDICQRGTSLTIQCQVDSQVTMMFWYRQQPGQSLTLIATANQGSEATYESGFVIDKFPISRPNLTFSTLTVSNMSPEDSSIYLCSVDEGSENTIYFGEGSWLTVV.

This clonotype was observed a few times. The rearrangement joins TRBV5-4 to TRBJ2-6; 8 nucleotides align to TRBD2. J was trimmed by 4 bases and V by 7 bases; bases with no gene match: 13. CDR1 is SGHNT and CDR2 is YYREEE in the germline V gene (reference sequence). This CDR3 comprises 17 residues. The CDR3: CASSTGRGDSGANVLTF. DNA for the CDR3: TGTGCCAGCTCAACCGGGAGGGGGGATAGCGGGGCCAACGTCCTGACTTTC. Full variable domain (missing parts from reference TRBV5-4 and TRBJ2-6): ETGVTQSPTHLIKTRGQQVTLRCSSQSGHNTVSWYQQALGQGPQFIFQYYREEENGRGNFPPRFSGLQFPNYSSELNVNALELDDSALYLCASSTGRGDSGANVLTFGAGSRLTVL.